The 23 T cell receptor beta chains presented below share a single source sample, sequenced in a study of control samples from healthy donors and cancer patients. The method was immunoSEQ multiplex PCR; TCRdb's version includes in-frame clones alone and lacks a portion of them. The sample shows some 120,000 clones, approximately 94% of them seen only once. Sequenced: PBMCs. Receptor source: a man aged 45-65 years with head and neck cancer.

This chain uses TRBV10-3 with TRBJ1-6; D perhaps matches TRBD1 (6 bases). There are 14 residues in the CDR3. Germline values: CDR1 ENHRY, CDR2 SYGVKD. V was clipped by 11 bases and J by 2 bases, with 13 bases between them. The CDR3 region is CAPTRDTYNSPLHF. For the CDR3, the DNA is TGTGCCCCGACCCGGGACACCTATAATTCACCCCTCCACTTT.

The CDR3 bases are TGCGCCAGCAGCTTGGTGGCGGGGTCGAATGAGCAGTTCTTC. The encoded protein is CASSLVAGSNEQFF. This chain connects TRBV5-1 to TRBJ2-1; D is possibly TRBD2 (6 bases). The length of the CDR3 is 14 residues. Germline CDR1 reads SGHRS; CDR2 reads YFSETQ. The V end lost 0 bases, the J end lost 7 bases, and 11 bases lay between the germline ends.

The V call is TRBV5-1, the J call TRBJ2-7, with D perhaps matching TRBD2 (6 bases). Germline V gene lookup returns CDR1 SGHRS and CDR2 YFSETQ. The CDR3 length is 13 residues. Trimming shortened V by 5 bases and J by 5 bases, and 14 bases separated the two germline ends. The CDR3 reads CASRGGENDEQYF. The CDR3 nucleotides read TGCGCCAGCAGAGGAGGGGAGAACGACGAGCAGTACTTC.

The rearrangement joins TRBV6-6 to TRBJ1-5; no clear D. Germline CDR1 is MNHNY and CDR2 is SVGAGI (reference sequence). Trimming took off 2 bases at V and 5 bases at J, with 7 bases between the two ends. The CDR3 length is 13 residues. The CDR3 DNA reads TGTGCCAGCAGTTACGCGGCCCATCAGCCCCAGCATTTT. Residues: CASSYAAHQPQHF.

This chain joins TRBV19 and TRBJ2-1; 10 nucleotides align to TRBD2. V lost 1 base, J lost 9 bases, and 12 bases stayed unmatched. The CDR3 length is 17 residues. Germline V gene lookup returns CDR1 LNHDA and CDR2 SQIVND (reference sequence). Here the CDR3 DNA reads TGTGCCAGTAGTATAGCCCTAGGAGCGGGGGGGCTCGTTGAGCAGTTCTTC. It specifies CASSIALGAGGLVEQFF. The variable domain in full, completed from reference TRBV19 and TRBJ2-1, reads DGGITQSPKYLFRKEGQNVTLSCEQNLNHDAMYWYRQDPGQGLRLIYYSQIVNDFQKGDIAEGYSVSREKKESFPLTVTSAQKNPTAFYLCASSIALGAGGLVEQFFGPGTRLTVL.

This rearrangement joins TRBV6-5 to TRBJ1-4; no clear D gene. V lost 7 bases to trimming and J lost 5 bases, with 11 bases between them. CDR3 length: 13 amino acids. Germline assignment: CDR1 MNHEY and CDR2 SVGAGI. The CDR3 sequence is CASTLRPNEKLFF. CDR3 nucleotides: TGTGCCAGCACCCTCCGACCGAATGAAAAACTGTTTTTT.

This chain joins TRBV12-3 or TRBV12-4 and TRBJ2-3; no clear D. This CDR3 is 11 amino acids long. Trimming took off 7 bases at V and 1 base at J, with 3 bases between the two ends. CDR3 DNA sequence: TGTGCCAGCAAGGGCACAGATACGCAGTATTTT. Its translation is CASKGTDTQYF.

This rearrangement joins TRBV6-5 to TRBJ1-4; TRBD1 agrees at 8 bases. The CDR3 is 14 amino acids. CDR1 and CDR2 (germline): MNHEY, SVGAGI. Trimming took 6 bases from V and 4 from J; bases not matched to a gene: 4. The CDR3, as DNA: TGTGCCAGCAGCCGACAGGGGAGTAATGAAAAACTGTTTTTT. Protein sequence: CASSRQGSNEKLFF.

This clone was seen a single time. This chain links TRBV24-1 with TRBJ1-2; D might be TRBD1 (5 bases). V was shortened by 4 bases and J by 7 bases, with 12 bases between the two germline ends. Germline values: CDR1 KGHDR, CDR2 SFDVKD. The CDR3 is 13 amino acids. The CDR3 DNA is TGTGCCACCAGTGACGGGGGAGGGCTTGGCTACACCTTC. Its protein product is CATSDGGGLGYTF.

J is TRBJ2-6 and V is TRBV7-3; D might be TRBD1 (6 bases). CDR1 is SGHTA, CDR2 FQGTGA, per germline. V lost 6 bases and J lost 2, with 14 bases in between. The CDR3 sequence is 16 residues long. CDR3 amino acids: CASSPDRLPGANVLTF. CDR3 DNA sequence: TGTGCCAGCAGTCCCGACAGGCTGCCTGGGGCCAACGTCCTGACTTTC.

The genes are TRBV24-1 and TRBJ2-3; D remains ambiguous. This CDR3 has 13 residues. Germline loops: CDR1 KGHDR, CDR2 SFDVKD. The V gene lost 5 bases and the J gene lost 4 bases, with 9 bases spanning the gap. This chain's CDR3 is CATSGPDSDTQYF. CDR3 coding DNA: TGTGCCACCAGTGGCCCGGATTCAGATACGCAGTATTTT.

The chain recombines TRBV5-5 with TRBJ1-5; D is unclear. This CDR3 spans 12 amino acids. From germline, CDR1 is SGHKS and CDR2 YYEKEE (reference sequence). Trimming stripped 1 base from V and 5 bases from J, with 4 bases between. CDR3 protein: CASSLTDQPQHF. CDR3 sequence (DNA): TGTGCCAGCAGCTTGACCGATCAGCCCCAGCATTTT.

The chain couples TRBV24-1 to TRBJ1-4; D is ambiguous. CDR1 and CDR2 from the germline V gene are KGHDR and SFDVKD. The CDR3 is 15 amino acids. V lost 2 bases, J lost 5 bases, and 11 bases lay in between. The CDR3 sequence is CATSDSRTGNEKLFF. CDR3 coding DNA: TGTGCCACCAGTGATTCCCGGACGGGGAATGAAAAACTGTTTTTT.

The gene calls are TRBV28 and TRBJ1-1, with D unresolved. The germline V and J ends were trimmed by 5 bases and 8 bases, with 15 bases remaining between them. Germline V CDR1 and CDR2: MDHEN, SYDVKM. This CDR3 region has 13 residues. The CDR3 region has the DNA TGTGCCAGCAGTCGGGAAAGGAACCTCGAAGCTTTCTTT. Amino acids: CASSRERNLEAFF.

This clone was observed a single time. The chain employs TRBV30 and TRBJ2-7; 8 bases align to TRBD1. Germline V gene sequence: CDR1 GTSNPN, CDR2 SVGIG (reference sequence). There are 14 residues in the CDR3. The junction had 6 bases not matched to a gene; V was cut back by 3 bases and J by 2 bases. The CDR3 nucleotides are TGTGCCTGGAGATCGATCAGGGGGCCCTACGAGCAGTACTTC. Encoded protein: CAWRSIRGPYEQYF. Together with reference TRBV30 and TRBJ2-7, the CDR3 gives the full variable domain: SQTIHQWPATLVQPVGSPLSLECTVEGTSNPNLYWYRQAAGRGLQLLFYSVGIGQISSEVPQNLSASRPQDRQFILSSKKLLLSDSGFYLCAWRSIRGPYEQYFGPGTRLTVT.

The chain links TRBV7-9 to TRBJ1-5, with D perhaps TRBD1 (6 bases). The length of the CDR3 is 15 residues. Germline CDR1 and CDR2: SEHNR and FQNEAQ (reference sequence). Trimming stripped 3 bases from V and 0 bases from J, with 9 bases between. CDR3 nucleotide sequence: TGTGCCAGCAGCTTGGACAGTCATAGCAATCAGCCCCAGCATTTT. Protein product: CASSLDSHSNQPQHF.

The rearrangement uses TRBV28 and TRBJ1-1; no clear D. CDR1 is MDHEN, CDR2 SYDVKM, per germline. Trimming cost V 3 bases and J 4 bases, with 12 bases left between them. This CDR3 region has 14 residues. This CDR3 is CASSLIQVGTEAFF. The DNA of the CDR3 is TGTGCCAGCAGTTTGATCCAGGTTGGCACTGAAGCTTTCTTT. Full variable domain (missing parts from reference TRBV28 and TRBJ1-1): DVKVTQSSRYLVKRTGEKVFLECVQDMDHENMFWYRQDPGLGLRLIYFSYDVKMKEKGDIPEGYSVSREKKERFSLILESASTNQTSMYLCASSLIQVGTEAFFGQGTRLTVV.

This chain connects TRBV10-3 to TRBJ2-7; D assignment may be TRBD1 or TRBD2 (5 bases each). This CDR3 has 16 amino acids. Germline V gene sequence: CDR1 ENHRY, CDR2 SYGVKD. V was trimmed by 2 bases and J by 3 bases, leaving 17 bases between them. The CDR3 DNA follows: TGTGCCATCAGTGAGCCCGGCCGGGACCCCGACTACGAGCAGTACTTC. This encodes CAISEPGRDPDYEQYF.

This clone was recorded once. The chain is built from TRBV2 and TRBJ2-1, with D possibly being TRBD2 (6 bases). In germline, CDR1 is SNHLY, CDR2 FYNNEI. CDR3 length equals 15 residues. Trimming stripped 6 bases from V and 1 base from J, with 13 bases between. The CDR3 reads CASRSAGLSYNEQFF. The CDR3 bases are TGTGCCAGCAGATCGGCGGGGCTTTCCTACAATGAGCAGTTCTTC.

CDR3 sequence (DNA): TGTGCCAGCAAGAGGACCGGATCCGGAGCCGGGACTAGCGGGGGGGCCAAAAACATTCAGTACTTC. Amino acids: CASKRTGSGAGTSGGAKNIQYF. The chain joins TRBV3-1 (or the pseudogene TRBV3-2) to TRBJ2-4, with 15 bases identical to TRBD2. Germline loops: CDR1 LGHDT, CDR2 YNNKEL (reference sequence). Germline trimming cut 7 bases from V and 1 base from J; bases unmatched to any gene: 20. There are 22 residues in the CDR3.

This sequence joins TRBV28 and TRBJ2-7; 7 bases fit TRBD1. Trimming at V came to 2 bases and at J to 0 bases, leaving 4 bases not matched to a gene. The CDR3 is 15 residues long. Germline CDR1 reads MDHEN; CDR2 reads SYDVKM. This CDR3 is CASSLGQAYSYEQYF. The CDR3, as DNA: TGTGCCAGCAGTTTAGGACAGGCCTACTCCTACGAGCAGTACTTC.

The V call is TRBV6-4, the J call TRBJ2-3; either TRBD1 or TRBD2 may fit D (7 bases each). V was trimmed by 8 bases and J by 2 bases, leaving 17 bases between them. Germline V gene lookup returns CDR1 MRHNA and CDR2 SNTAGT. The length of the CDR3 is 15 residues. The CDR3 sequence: CASAGVTGDTDTQYF. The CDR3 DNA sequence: TGTGCCAGCGCGGGGGTTACAGGGGACACAGATACGCAGTATTTT.

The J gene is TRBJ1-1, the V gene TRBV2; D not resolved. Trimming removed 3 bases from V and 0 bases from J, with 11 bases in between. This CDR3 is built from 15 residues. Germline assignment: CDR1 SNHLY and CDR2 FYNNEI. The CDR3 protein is CASSEQETMNTEAFF. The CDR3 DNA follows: TGTGCCAGCAGTGAGCAGGAGACGATGAACACTGAAGCTTTCTTT. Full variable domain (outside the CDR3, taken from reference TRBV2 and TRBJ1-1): EPEVTQTPSHQVTQMGQEVILRCVPISNHLYFYWYRQILGQKVEFLVSFYNNEISEKSEIFDDQFSVERPDGSNFTLKIRSTKLEDSAMYFCASSEQETMNTEAFFGQGTRLTVV.